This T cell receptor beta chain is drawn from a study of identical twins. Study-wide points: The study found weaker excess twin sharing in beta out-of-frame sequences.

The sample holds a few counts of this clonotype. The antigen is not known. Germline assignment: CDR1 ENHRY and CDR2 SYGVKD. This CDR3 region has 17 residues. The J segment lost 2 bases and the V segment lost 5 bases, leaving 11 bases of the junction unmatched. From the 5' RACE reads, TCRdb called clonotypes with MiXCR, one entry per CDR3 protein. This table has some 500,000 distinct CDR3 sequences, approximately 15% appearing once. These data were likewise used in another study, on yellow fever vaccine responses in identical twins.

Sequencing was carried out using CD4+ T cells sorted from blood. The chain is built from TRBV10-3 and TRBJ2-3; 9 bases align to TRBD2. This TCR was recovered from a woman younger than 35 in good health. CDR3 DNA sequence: TGTGCCATCAGTCTCCTGAGAGCGGGGGGCAACACAGATACGCAGTATTTT. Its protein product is CAISLLRAGGNTDTQYF.